The source of this TCR beta chain is a study of cytomegalovirus exposure and HLA in healthy donors. The PCR had 60 Vbeta and 13 Jbeta primers. This table comes from immunoSEQ multiplex PCR, and its TCRdb copy is limited to in-frame clones, with some not included. The sample has roughly 200,000 clones; just over 75% are singletons. Germline V gene lookup returns CDR1 MNHEY and CDR2 SMNVEV (reference sequence). The CDR3 spans 14 residues. The specimen sequenced was PBMCs. V is TRBV27 and J is TRBJ2-5; 9 bases match TRBD1. The J call is in doubt because the DNA end fits TRBJ2-7 better. The TCR comes from a woman aged 55-70 years in good health and CMV-seropositive. Here the CDR3 reads CASSGRTGAGEQYF. The CDR3 DNA reads as TGTGCCAGCAGTGGGAGGACAGGGGCTGGCGAGCAGTACTTC.